This T cell receptor (beta chain) was captured by sequencing in a study of blood T cells in healthy people across ages. Study results and limitations: Both naive CD4+ cell counts and diversity were greater in long-lived donors than in aged donors. Diversity estimated from one million T cells was considered an underestimate.

Points on this clonotype: Its antigen is as yet unknown.

With a J-beta primer mix and a sample-barcoded 5' primer, a second PCR ran about 7 to 12 cycles. In TCRdb, the 5' RACE reads were re-called with MiXCR into one record per CDR3 protein. The sample includes fewer than 900,000 distinct CDR3 sequences, 35% to 45% of them seen just once. Germline lookup yields CDR1 MDHEN and CDR2 SYDVKM. This CDR3 is built from 12 residues. J was trimmed by 11 bases and V by 7 bases; bases with no gene match: 10. The receptor was derived from a woman aged 60-75 years in good health. The chain combines TRBV28 with TRBJ2-5; 7 bases fit TRBD1. The sequencing sample was made of blood. CDR3 sequence reads: CASTEQGLEQYF. In DNA form, the CDR3 reads TGTGCCAGCACAGAACAGGGGCTTGAGCAGTACTTC.